This entry features one T cell receptor beta chain sequence. The method was immunoSEQ multiplex PCR; TCRdb's version includes in-frame clones alone and lacks a portion of them. The table lists approximately 230,000 clones, approximately 80% of them singletons, with about an eighth in the top ten. This record belongs to a study of control samples from healthy donors and cancer patients. The TCR comes from a woman aged 60 to 75 with lung cancer. Sequenced sample: PBMCs.

DNA of the CDR3: TGTGCCAGCAGCCATAATGACGGACAGGGACGAGCCCAGTACTTC. It specifies CASSHNDGQGRAQYF. The V call is TRBV16, the J call TRBJ2-5, with 8 bases aligning to TRBD1. The CDR3 has 15 residues. With 3 bases clipped from V and 9 bases from J, the junction kept 12 bases outside the gene matches. Germline values: CDR1 KGHSY, CDR2 FQNENV.